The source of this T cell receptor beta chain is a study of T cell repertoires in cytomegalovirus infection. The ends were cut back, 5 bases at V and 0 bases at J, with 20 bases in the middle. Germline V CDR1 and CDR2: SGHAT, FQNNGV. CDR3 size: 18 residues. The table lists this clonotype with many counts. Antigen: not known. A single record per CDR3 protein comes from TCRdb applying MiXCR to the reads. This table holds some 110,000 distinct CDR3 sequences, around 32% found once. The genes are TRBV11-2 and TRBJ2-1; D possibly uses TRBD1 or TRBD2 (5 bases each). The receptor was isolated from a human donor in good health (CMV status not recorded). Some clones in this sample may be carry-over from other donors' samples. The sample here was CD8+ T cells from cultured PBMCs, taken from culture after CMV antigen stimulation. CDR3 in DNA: TGTGCCAGCAGCCCTAGCCGGGGCTCTCAGAGCTCCTACAATGAGCAGTTCTTC. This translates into CASSPSRGSQSSYNEQFF.